These 12 T cell receptor beta chains originate from one sample sequenced in a study of tumor-infiltrating lymphocytes in primary liver carcinoma. A primer matching the constant region was used to make TCR beta cDNA from 500 to 650 ng of total RNA. The TCR beta library was amplified through three nested multiplex PCR rounds in a modified ARM-PCR procedure. For around 11 cycles apiece, the opening two PCR rounds ran with TRBV1-TRBV30 forward primers and a C-beta reverse primer. TCRdb analysed the multiplex PCR reads with MiXCR anew, one entry per CDR3 protein. The sample comprises 80,000 or so distinct CDR3 sequences, 71% of which are singletons, and roughly an eighth rests with the top ten. The tissue used was unsorted bulk material of about 19-33 mg. RNA and DNA were co-extracted from it with the AllPrep DNA/RNA mini kit. Sequencing input: liver tumor tissue from sampling region 4. Subset denoted: tumor region T4, right-lateral pole. These TCRs come from an older woman with primary liver carcinoma and hepatitis B virus infection.

This clonotype was seen more than once but under ten times. The chain uses TRBV7-2 and TRBJ2-1; no definite D call. The germline V and J ends were trimmed by 5 bases and 9 bases, with 14 bases remaining between them. Per the germline V gene, CDR1 is SGHTA and CDR2 is FQGNSA. The CDR3 extends over 13 amino acids. CDR3 DNA sequence: TGTGCCAGCAGCGCCCGGCCTAGTGGTGAGCAGTTCTTC. It yields the protein CASSARPSGEQFF.

In the case of this clonotype: The conserved phenylalanine or tryptophan normally closing the CDR3 is absent here, so this likely arose from a read error. The CDR3 sequence: CSARAGTTNTEELFL. As DNA, the CDR3 is TGCAGCGCCCGTGCCGGGACAACGAACACCGAGGAGCTGTTTCTT. The rearrangement links TRBV29-1 to TRBJ2-2, with D possibly TRBD1 on 6 matching bases. Looked up from germline, CDR1 is SQVTM and CDR2 is ANQGSEA. This CDR3 is built from 15 residues.

Many counts were recorded for this clonotype. The V call is TRBV2, the J call TRBJ2-7; weak D call: TRBD1 (5 bases). The ends were cut back, 6 bases at V and 7 bases at J, with 10 bases in the middle. The CDR3 sequence is 11 residues long. The V gene's germline CDR1 is SNHLY and CDR2 FYNNEI. The CDR3 nucleotides are TGTGCCAGCAGCCAGGGTCTTGAGCAGTACTTC. Translated: CASSQGLEQYF.

In the case of this clonotype: Relative to the germline gene, one junction end is altered; a read error may explain this. The rearrangement links TRBV2 to TRBJ2-4; D unclear. This CDR3 is 11 amino acids long. Per the germline V gene, CDR1 is SNHLY and CDR2 is FYNNEI. CDR3 bases: TGTGCCAGCGGTGATGGGTCGAACCAGTACTTC. Protein product: CASGDGSNQYF.

Remarks on this clonotype: Its ends do not fully match the called genes, so a read error is possible. The J gene is TRBJ1-1, the V gene TRBV6-5; D perhaps matches TRBD1 (6 bases). The CDR3 sequence is 16 residues long. CDR1 and CDR2 from the germline V gene are MNHEY and SVGAGI. The CDR3 here is CASSPGGRDMNNEPFF. The CDR3 DNA reads as TGTGCCAGCAGCCCCGGCGGGAGGGACATGAACAATGAACCTTTCTTT.

To note about this clonotype: Since no conserved phenylalanine or tryptophan closes the CDR3, a read error is the likely cause. The chain recombines TRBV29-1 with TRBJ2-5; D might be TRBD1 (7 bases). The CDR3 length is 15 residues. V lost 2 bases, J lost 4 bases, and 17 bases lay in between. CDR1 and CDR2 from the germline V gene are SQVTM and ANQGSEA. CDR3 in DNA: TGCAGCGTTGAACTCAGGGGGGATAATGGAGAGACCCAGTACATC. Translating gives CSVELRGDNGETQYI.

Turning to this clonotype: An end of the junction does not agree with germline; a read error may underlie this. The CDR3 is CASRRLAGGPYNKQFF. The CDR3 nucleotides are TGTGCCAGCAGGAGACTAGCGGGAGGACCTTACAATAAGCAGTTCTTC. The chain joins TRBV6-5 to TRBJ2-1, with 13 bases lining up with TRBD2. The CDR3 spans 16 residues. Per the germline V gene, CDR1 is MNHEY and CDR2 is SVGAGI.

The genes are TRBV11-1 and TRBJ1-1; D gene unclear. V was trimmed by 5 bases and J by 5 bases, leaving 15 bases between them. Germline values: CDR1 SGHAT, CDR2 FQDESV (reference sequence). This CDR3 region has 14 residues. CDR3 sequence reads: CASSLVSLSTEAFF. The CDR3 region has the DNA TGTGCCAGCAGCCTAGTGTCCCTGAGTACTGAAGCTTTCTTT.

A remark on this clonotype: The CDR3 does not end in the conserved phenylalanine or tryptophan, so this is likely a read error. The chain links TRBV29-1 to TRBJ1-2, with 8 bases aligning to TRBD1. Germline lookup yields CDR1 SQVTM and CDR2 ANQGSEA. This CDR3 region has 13 residues. The J segment lost 4 bases and the V segment lost 5 bases, leaving 6 bases of the junction unmatched. CDR3 sequence: CSVRTGIPYGYTL. The CDR3 DNA reads as TGCAGCGTTCGGACAGGGATCCCCTATGGCTACACCTTA.

Notes on this clonotype: Given the absence of the conserved phenylalanine or tryptophan at the CDR3 end, a read error is likely. This sequence joins TRBV6-5 and TRBJ2-7; 8 nucleotides align to TRBD2. Germline-derived CDR1 and CDR2 are MNHEY and SVGAGI. The trim removed 6 bases at V and 7 bases at J, leaving 14 bases unmatched. CDR3 length: 15 residues. CDR3 coding DNA: TGTGCCAGCAGCGCGGCGCCGGGAGGGTACTATGAGCAGTACTTA. Protein product: CASSAAPGGYYEQYL.

On this clonotype itself: At one of its ends the junction is not consistent with the germline gene, which may arise from a read error. This chain uses TRBV30 with TRBJ2-7, with D hard to call. Germline loops: CDR1 GTSNPN, CDR2 SVGIG (reference sequence). CDR3 size: 15 residues. The CDR3 coding sequence is TGTACCTGGAGTGAAGATGGGATTACTTTCTACGAGCAGTACTTC. Amino acid sequence: CTWSEDGITFYEQYF.

This clonotype is medium-sized by share. The rearrangement uses TRBV11-2 and TRBJ2-3; D not resolved. This CDR3 is built from 14 residues. V was shortened by 0 bases and J by 4 bases, with 8 bases between the two germline ends. The V gene's germline CDR1 is SGHAT and CDR2 FQNNGV. CDR3 in DNA: TGTGCCAGCAGCTTAGAACCAAGTGCAGATACGCAGTATTTT. Residues: CASSLEPSADTQYF.